Listed below are T cell receptor beta chains from one sample, sequenced in a study of T cells after yellow fever vaccination. MiXCR was run by TCRdb on the 5' RACE reads, yielding one entry per CDR3 protein. The sample yields 200,000 to 250,000 distinct CDR3 sequences, less than 8.5% seen once. The sequencing used CD4+ T cells sorted from PBMCs, collected 15 days after the yellow fever booster vaccination. The origin of the receptors is a man under 40 who received the YFV17D yellow fever vaccine. Each CDR3 is given with its conserved first and last residue. The D gene is left open where the match is weak. Clone size, where shown, is once, few, many, or a class for clones that have expanded.

>TRBD1|many|TRBV7-9|15|TRBJ1-1
TGTGCCAGCAGCTACCGGACAGGCGGGGCCACTGAAGCTTTCTTT
CASSYRTGGATEAFF
>.|few|TRBV5-5|14|TRBJ2-5
TGTGCCAGCAGCAAGGGACATGTGGAAGAGACCCAGTACTTC
CASSKGHVEETQYF
>.|.|TRBV4-3|14|TRBJ2-5
TGCGCCAGCAGCATAGGACTAAAGACGGAGACCCAGTACTTC
CASSIGLKTETQYF
>.|.|TRBV5-1|13|TRBJ2-3
TGCGCCAGCCGAGTGCAGGGAACAGATACGCAGTATTTT
CASRVQGTDTQYF
>TRBD1|.|TRBV7-2|15|TRBJ1-6
TGTGCCAGCAGCTTATCGGGACAGACCAATTCACCCCTCCACTTT
CASSLSGQTNSPLHF
>TRBD2|few|TRBV20-1|15|TRBJ2-5
TGCAGTGCTAGAGGATTAGCGGGAGTTGTCAAGACCCAGTACTTC
CSARGLAGVVKTQYF
>.|few|TRBV19|15|TRBJ2-2
TGTGCCAGTAGTTGGGACTTCGCGAACACCGGGGAGCTGTTTTTT
CASSWDFANTGELFF
>TRBD2|few|TRBV11-2|18|TRBJ2-3
TGTGCCAGCAGCACCCGGACTAGCGGGAGGGCTTGGACAGATACGCAGTATTTT
CASSTRTSGRAWTDTQYF
>.|many|TRBV12-3/TRBV12-4|12|TRBJ2-3
TGTGCCAGCAGTTTAAGGGGAAGTACGCAGTATTTT
CASSLRGSTQYF
>TRBD2|.|TRBV7-2|13|TRBJ2-1
TGTGCCAGCAGCTTAGCTTTCCCGGGAGGTCAGTTCTTC
CASSLAFPGGQFF
>TRBD1|.|TRBV6-2/TRBV6-3|14|TRBJ2-7
TGTGCCAGCACAATCACCGCAGGGGGAAACGAGCAGTACTTC
CASTITAGGNEQYF
>TRBD1|.|TRBV15|16|TRBJ2-3
TGTGCCACCAGCAACCGGGACAGGCAAAAGGGGAATACGCAGTATTTT
CATSNRDRQKGNTQYF
>.|.|TRBV5-1|14|TRBJ2-7
TGCGCCAGCAGCACGGAGGGGGGCTCCTACGAGCAGTACTTC
CASSTEGGSYEQYF
>.|many|TRBV5-1|16|TRBJ2-5
TGCGCCAGCAGCTTGAGTTTCCAGTCGCGGTCGGAGACCCAGTACTTC
CASSLSFQSRSETQYF
>.|.|TRBV6-1|13|TRBJ2-7
TGTGCCACTCCCTCGGACGGACCCTACGAGCTGTACTTC
CATPSDGPYELYF
>TRBD1|many|TRBV12-3/TRBV12-4|14|TRBJ2-5
TGTGCCAGCAGAAGACAGGGGAGACAAGAGACCCAGTACTTC
CASRRQGRQETQYF
>TRBD1|.|TRBV4-3|14|TRBJ2-1
TGCGCCAGCAGCTTACAGGGGGCCCACAATGAGCAGTTCTTC
CASSLQGAHNEQFF
>TRBD2|.|TRBV20-1|16|TRBJ2-1
TGCAGTGCTACTTCTAGCGGGAGCTCCACCTACAATGAGCAGTTCTTC
CSATSSGSSTYNEQFF
>.|.|TRBV6-2/TRBV6-3|16|TRBJ2-3
TGTGCCAGCAGTTACTCGATAAGGGAGCCCACAGATACGCAGTATTTT
CASSYSIREPTDTQYF
>TRBD2|.|TRBV19|14|TRBJ2-7
TGTGCCAGTAGTAGGCGGACTAGCGGCCACGAGCAGTACTTC
CASSRRTSGHEQYF
>.|.|TRBV5-3|14|TRBJ2-3
TGTGCCAGAAGCAGTGGCCCTGCGAAAGATACGCAGTATTTT
CARSSGPAKDTQYF
>TRBD2|.|TRBV29-1|13|TRBJ2-7
TGCAGCGTTACCGGGACTAGCGGGAGTCAGCAGTACTTC
CSVTGTSGSQQYF
>.|.|TRBV4-3|14|TRBJ1-5
TGCGCCAGCAGCCAAGATTGGGGGGGCCAGCCCCAGCATTTT
CASSQDWGGQPQHF
>TRBD2|few|TRBV20-1|14|TRBJ2-7
TGCAGTGCTAACTTAGCGGGAGGCCTCTACGAGCAGTACTTC
CSANLAGGLYEQYF
>.|many|TRBV29-1|12|TRBJ2-7
TGCAGCGTAGCTCGGGACAAATACGAGCAGTACTTC
CSVARDKYEQYF
>TRBD2|.|TRBV10-1|18|TRBJ2-3
TGCGCCAGCAGGATTAGCGGGAGGGGGTTTTGCGGCACAGATACGCAGTATTTT
CASRISGRGFCGTDTQYF
>.|few|TRBV29-1|14|TRBJ2-1
TGCAGCGTGATCACAGGGATAGGGTACAATGAGCAGTTCTTC
CSVITGIGYNEQFF
>TRBD1|many|TRBV11-2|14|TRBJ2-4
TGTGCCAGCAGCTGGGCAGGGGGCGGAAACATTCAGTACTTC
CASSWAGGGNIQYF
>TRBD2|few|TRBV5-1|15|TRBJ2-3
TGCGCCAGCAGCTTGGGGGCGGGAGTTGAAGATACGCAGTATTTT
CASSLGAGVEDTQYF
>.|.|TRBV18|13|TRBJ1-5
TGTGCCAGCCAAGGGACAATGGAGCAGCCCCAGCATTTT
CASQGTMEQPQHF
>.|many|TRBV10-3|13|TRBJ2-5
TGTGCCATCAGTGACAGGTTTCAAGAGACCCAGTACTTC
CAISDRFQETQYF
>.|few|TRBV20-1|13|TRBJ1-2
TGCAGTGCTAGAGACGTTCTAGGGGTTGGCTACACCTTC
CSARDVLGVGYTF
>TRBD1|few|TRBV20-1|14|TRBJ1-3
TGCAGTGCTAGGAGGGGGCCCTCTGGAAACACCATATATTTT
CSARRGPSGNTIYF
>TRBD2|many|TRBV20-1|13|TRBJ2-5
TGCAGTGCCCTAGCGGGAACGATTGAGACCCAGTACTTC
CSALAGTIETQYF
>.|few|TRBV18|17|TRBJ1-3
TGTGCCAGCTCACTTCTAGACTCGGGTTCGTCTGGAAACACCATATATTTT
CASSLLDSGSSGNTIYF
>.|.|TRBV29-1|14|TRBJ2-5
TGCAGCGTTTTTGGGTATCGAGTCCAAGAGACCCAGTACTTC
CSVFGYRVQETQYF
>TRBD2|.|TRBV11-1|18|TRBJ2-1
TGTGCCAGCAGCTTAGGGGAGGGAGCGGGAGGGGTCTACAATGAGCAGTTCTTC
CASSLGEGAGGVYNEQFF
>.|.|TRBV6-1|13|TRBJ1-6
TGTGCCAGCAGTGATTCGGGGGACTCACCCCTCCACTTT
CASSDSGDSPLHF
>TRBD2|many|TRBV7-9|15|TRBJ2-1
TGTGCCAGCAGCCATGGACTAGCGGGGGTCAATGAGCAGTTCTTC
CASSHGLAGVNEQFF
>.|few|TRBV24-1|13|TRBJ1-1
TGTGCCACCAGTGCCCCAAAGGACATCCCCCATTTCTTT
CATSAPKDIPHFF
>TRBD1|.|TRBV20-1|14|TRBJ2-7
TGCAGTGCAAACCGGGACAGGGGCTTCTACGAGCAGTACTTC
CSANRDRGFYEQYF
>TRBD2|.|TRBV18|14|TRBJ2-5
TGTGCCAGATCACCTAGCGGAACTAAAGAGACCCAGTACTTC
CARSPSGTKETQYF
>TRBD1|few|TRBV14|24|TRBJ2-5
TGTGCCAGCAGCCCACCCGCCCCCCGGGACAGGGAAAGGAATCAACTAAGATACCAAGAGACCCAGTACTTC
CASSPPAPRDRERNQLRYQETQYF
>.|few|TRBV27|18|TRBJ2-7
TGTGCCAGCAGTTTATTAACCCCTGGGGCCCAAGGTTCCTACGAGCAGTACTTC
CASSLLTPGAQGSYEQYF
>.|.|TRBV6-5|15|TRBJ2-2
TGTGCCAGCAGTTACTCGTTCCCCTCCACCGGGGAGCTGTTTTTT
CASSYSFPSTGELFF
>.|many|TRBV12-3/TRBV12-4|14|TRBJ2-4
TGTGCCAGCACTCCAAGAGGGGTAAAAAACATTCAGTACTTC
CASTPRGVKNIQYF
>.|many|TRBV7-2|11|TRBJ2-1
TGTGCCAGCAGCCGGACTATTGAGCAGTTCTTC
CASSRTIEQFF
>TRBD1|few|TRBV7-3|13|TRBJ1-2
TGTGCCAGCAGCTTAACAGAGACAGGGGGCTACACCTTC
CASSLTETGGYTF
>.|.|TRBV5-6|16|TRBJ2-1
TGTGCCAGCAGCTATCGGGCTGCTAGCTCCTACAATGAGCAGTTCTTC
CASSYRAASSYNEQFF
>.|many|TRBV6-5|17|TRBJ2-4
TGTGCCAGCAGTTACTCGTTTGCAGGCGGGGCCAAAAACATTCAGTACTTC
CASSYSFAGGAKNIQYF
>.|few|TRBV5-6|15|TRBJ2-5
TGTGCCAGCAGCTTTACAGGGTTAGGCAAAGAGACCCAGTACTTC
CASSFTGLGKETQYF
>.|few|TRBV7-2|11|TRBJ2-3
TGTGCCAGCAGCTTAGATTATACGCAGTATTTT
CASSLDYTQYF